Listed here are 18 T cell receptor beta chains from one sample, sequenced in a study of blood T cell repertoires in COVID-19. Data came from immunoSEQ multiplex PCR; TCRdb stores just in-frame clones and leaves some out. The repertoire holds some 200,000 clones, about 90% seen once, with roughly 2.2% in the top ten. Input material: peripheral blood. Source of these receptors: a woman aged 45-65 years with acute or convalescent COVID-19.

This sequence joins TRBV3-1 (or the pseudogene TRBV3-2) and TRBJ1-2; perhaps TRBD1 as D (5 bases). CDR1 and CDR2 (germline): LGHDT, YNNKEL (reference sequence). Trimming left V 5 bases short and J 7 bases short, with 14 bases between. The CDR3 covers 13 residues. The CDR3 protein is CASSVLDSSGYTF. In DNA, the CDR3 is TGTGCCAGCAGCGTCCTCGACAGCAGTGGCTACACCTTC.

CDR3 protein: CASSYSLQEPVTF. The CDR3 nucleotides read TGTGCCAGCAGCTATTCTCTGCAGGAACCGGTCACCTTC. The V gene is TRBV7-3, the J gene TRBJ1-2, with D uncertain. The V and J ends lost 4 bases and 13 bases respectively, with 19 bases between them. Germline V gene lookup returns CDR1 SGHTA and CDR2 FQGTGA. The CDR3 spans 13 residues.

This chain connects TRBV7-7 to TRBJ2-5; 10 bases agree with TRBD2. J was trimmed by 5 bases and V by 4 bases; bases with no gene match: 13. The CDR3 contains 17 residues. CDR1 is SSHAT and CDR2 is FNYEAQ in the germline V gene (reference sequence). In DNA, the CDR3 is TGTGCCAGCAGCTCTGGACTAGCGGCCGGGGGTGGGGAGACCCAGTACTTC. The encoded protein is CASSSGLAAGGGETQYF.

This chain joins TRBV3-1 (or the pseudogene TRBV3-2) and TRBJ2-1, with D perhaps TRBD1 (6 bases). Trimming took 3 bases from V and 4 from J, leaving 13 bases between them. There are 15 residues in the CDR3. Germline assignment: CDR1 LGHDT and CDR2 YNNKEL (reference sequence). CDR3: CASSHPGALYNEQFF. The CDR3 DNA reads TGTGCCAGCAGCCACCCAGGGGCCCTGTACAATGAGCAGTTCTTC.

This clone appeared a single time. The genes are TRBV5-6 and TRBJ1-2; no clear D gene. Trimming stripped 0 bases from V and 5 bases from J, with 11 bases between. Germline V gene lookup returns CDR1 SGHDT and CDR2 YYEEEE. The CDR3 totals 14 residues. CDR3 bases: TGTGCCAGCAGCTTGGATCCGAGGGAGTATGGCTACACCTTC. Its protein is CASSLDPREYGYTF.

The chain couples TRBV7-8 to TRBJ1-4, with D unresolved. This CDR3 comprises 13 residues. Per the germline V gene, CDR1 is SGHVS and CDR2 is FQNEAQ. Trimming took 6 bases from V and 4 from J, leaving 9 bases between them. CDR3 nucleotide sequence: TGTGCCAGCAGACGAGGTATTAATGAAAAACTGTTTTTT. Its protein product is CASRRGINEKLFF. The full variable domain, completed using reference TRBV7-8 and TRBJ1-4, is GAGVSQSPRYKVAKRGQDVALRCDPISGHVSLFWYQQALGQGPEFLTYFQNEAQLDKSGLPSDRFFAERPEGSVSTLKIQRTQQEDSAVYLCASRRGINEKLFFGSGTQLSVL.

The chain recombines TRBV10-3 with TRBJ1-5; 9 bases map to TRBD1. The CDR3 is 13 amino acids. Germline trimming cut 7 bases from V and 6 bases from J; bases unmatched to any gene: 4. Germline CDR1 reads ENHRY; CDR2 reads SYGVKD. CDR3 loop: CAIKGTGIQPQHF. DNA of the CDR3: TGTGCCATCAAAGGGACAGGGATTCAGCCCCAGCATTTT.

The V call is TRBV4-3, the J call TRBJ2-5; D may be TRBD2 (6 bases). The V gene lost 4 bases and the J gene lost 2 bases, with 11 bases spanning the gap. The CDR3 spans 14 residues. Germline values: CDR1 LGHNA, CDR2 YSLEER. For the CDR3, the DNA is TGCGCCAGCAGCCGAGGGACTTTACAAGAGACCCAGTACTTC. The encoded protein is CASSRGTLQETQYF.

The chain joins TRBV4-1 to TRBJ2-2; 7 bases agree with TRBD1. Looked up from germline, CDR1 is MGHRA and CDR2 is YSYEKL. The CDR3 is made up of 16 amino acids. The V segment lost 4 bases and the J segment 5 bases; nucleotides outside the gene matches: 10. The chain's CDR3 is CASSPLTGLRTGELFF. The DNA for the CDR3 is TGCGCCAGCAGCCCATTGACAGGGTTACGAACCGGGGAGCTGTTTTTT.

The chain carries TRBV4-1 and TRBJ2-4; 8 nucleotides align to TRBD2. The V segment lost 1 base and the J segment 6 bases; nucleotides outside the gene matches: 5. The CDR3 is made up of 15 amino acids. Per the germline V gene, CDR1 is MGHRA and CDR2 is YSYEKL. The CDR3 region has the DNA TGCGCCAGCAGCCAAGTGTCTAGCGGGTTAAACATTCAGTACTTC. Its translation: CASSQVSSGLNIQYF.

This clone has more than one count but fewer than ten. The CDR3 DNA follows: TGTGCCAGCATCCTGGGGCTGGCTAACACTGAAGCTTTCTTT. It is translated as CASILGLANTEAFF. The chain combines TRBV2 with TRBJ1-1; tentative D call: TRBD1 (5 bases). The CDR3 runs 14 residues. Germline V lookup: CDR1 SNHLY, CDR2 FYNNEI. V gave up 7 bases and J gave up 2 bases, with 14 bases separating them.

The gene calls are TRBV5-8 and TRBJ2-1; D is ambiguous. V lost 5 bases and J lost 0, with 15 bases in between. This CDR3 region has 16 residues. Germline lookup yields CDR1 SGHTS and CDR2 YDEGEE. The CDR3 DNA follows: TGTGCCAGCAGTTACTACGACCCGAGCTCCTACAATGAGCAGTTCTTC. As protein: CASSYYDPSSYNEQFF.

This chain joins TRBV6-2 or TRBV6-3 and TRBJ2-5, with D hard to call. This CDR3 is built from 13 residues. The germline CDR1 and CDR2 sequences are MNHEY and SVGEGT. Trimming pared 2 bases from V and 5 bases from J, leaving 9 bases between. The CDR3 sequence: CASSYAQRETQYF. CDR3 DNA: TGTGCCAGCAGTTACGCCCAGAGGGAGACCCAGTACTTC.

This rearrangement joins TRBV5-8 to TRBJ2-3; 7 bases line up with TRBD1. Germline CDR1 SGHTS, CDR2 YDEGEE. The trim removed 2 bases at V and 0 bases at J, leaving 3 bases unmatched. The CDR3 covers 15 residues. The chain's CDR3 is CASSLPGQSTDTQYF. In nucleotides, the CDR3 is TGTGCCAGCAGCTTACCGGGACAGAGCACAGATACGCAGTATTTT.

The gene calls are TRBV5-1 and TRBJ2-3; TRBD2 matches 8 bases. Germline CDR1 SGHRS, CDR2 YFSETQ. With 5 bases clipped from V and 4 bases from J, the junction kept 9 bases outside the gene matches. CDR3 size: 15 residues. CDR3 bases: TGCGCCAGCAGTCGTGGACTAGCCGACCCAGATACGCAGTATTTT. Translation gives CASSRGLADPDTQYF.

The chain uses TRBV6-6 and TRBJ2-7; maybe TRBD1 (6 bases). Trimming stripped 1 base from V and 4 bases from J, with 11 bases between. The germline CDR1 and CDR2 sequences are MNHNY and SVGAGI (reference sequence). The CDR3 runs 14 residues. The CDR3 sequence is CASSYWQGSYEQYF. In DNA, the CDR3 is TGTGCCAGCAGTTACTGGCAGGGGTCTTACGAGCAGTACTTC.

CDR3 DNA sequence: TGTGCCTGGAGTGCCCGGAGGGGGCGAGGGGCAGATACGCAGTATTTT. Encoded protein: CAWSARRGRGADTQYF. The chain employs TRBV30 and TRBJ2-3, with a tentative D call TRBD1 (7 bases). The CDR3 is 16 amino acids. V gave up 1 base and J gave up 4 bases, with 18 bases separating them. CDR1 and CDR2 from the germline V gene are GTSNPN and SVGIG (reference sequence). Looking up the rest from reference TRBV30 and TRBJ2-3 gives the full variable domain: SQTIHQWPATLVQPVGSPLSLECTVEGTSNPNLYWYRQAAGRGLQLLFYSVGIGQISSEVPQNLSASRPQDRQFILSSKKLLLSDSGFYLCAWSARRGRGADTQYFGPGTRLTVL.

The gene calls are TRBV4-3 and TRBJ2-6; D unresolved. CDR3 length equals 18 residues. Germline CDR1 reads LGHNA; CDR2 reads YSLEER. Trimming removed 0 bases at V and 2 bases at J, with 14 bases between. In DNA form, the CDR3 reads TGCGCCAGCAGCCAAGACTACAGTTCCTTTACTGGGGCCAACGTCCTGACTTTC. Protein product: CASSQDYSSFTGANVLTF.